This T cell receptor beta chain was sequenced during a study of blood T cell repertoires in COVID-19. The overall study: The analysed material was cDNA or gDNA that came from T cells, B-cell-depleted T cells, or PBMCs.

Measured with immunoSEQ multiplex PCR; TCRdb has only the in-frame clones, and not every one. The data show some 73,000 clones, 75% to 90% seen once. CDR1 MRHNA and CDR2 SNTAGT come from the germline V gene. The ends lost 4 bases at V and 0 bases at J; junction bases unmatched: 9. CDR3 size: 16 residues. V is TRBV6-4 and J is TRBJ2-7; 7 nucleotides align to TRBD1. Sequenced input: peripheral blood. This clonotype originated in an elderly man with COVID-19, enrolled during active disease. The CDR3, as DNA: TGTGCCAGCAGTGTATTTTTTTGGGACAGCTCCTACGAGCAGTACTTC. Its protein is CASSVFFWDSSYEQYF.